The following is a TCR beta chain sequence with its context. V lost 5 bases to trimming and J lost 6 bases; unmatched junction nucleotides: 10. CDR1 and CDR2 (germline): DFQATT, SNEGSKA (reference sequence). The CDR3 totals 14 residues. The source of the sample is a study of blood T cell repertoires in COVID-19. Some clones are missing from TCRdb's copy, which holds only in-frame ones; the method was immunoSEQ multiplex PCR. The sample contains fewer than 350,000 clones, about 85% of which appear only once. The TCR comes from a woman in her 50s who had recovered from COVID-19. The chain couples TRBV20-1 to TRBJ2-1; TRBD2 agrees at 7 bases. The sequencing input was PBMCs or T cells enriched from blood (not recorded which). The CDR3 DNA follows: TGCAGTGCTGGTGCAGGAGGACTAGGCAATGAGCAGTTCTTC. It codes for CSAGAGGLGNEQFF.